This T cell receptor beta chain was identified in a study of T cell responses to AZD1222 COVID-19 vaccine. Germline V CDR1 and CDR2: LNHNV, YYDKDF (reference sequence). This CDR3 region has 17 residues. Trimming left V 1 base short and J 0 bases short, with 13 bases between. This clone has a single count. Its specificity is not known. Repertoires were generated with immunoSEQ multiplex PCR, while TCRdb's copy carries only in-frame clones and drops some. The sample shows some 200,000 clones, 85% to 95% of them seen only once. Points from the study as a whole: Nearly half of spike-specific TCRs reportedly target variant regions that are unmutated in the B.1.351 and B.1.1.7 variants. Spike-specific TCR breadth and depth went up after people got two AZD1222 doses. Donors were chiefly white British, with a greater number of females, and clonal diversity was perhaps underestimated.

This chain links TRBV15 with TRBJ1-5; no reliable D call. The input for sequencing was peripheral blood, taken on day 0 of AZD1222 vaccination. This receptor was identified in an adult in good health. Here the CDR3 DNA reads TGTGCCACCAGCAGAGGTGGCAGCACTTATAGCAATCAGCCCCAGCATTTT. Translating gives CATSRGGSTYSNQPQHF.